Shown below are 7 T cell receptor beta chains from a single sample sequenced in a study of T-cell memory formation after mild COVID-19. TCRdb ran MiXCR on the 5' RACE reads and lists one entry per CDR3 protein. This sample has about 420,000 distinct CDR3 sequences, with around a quarter found just once. Sequencing input: PBMCs or a T cell subset sorted from them (not recorded which). These receptors originate from an adult woman who had mild COVID-19 (a few samples of this study predate the infection). Cell type and time point are not known.

This clonotype has just a few counts. The V gene is TRBV27, the J gene TRBJ2-7, with D maybe TRBD1 (5 bases). V was cut by 1 base and J by 7 bases, with 14 bases left in between. CDR3 length: 14 amino acids. Germline-derived CDR1 and CDR2 are MNHEY and SMNVEV (reference sequence). CDR3 region: CASSLLPGQGEQYF. The CDR3 nucleotides read TGTGCCAGCAGTTTATTGCCAGGGCAAGGGGAGCAGTACTTC.

Only a few counts were recorded for this clonotype. The chain links TRBV7-2 to TRBJ2-2; no firm D call. The CDR3 has 16 residues. Trimming pared 1 base from V and 0 bases from J, leaving 9 bases between. CDR1 SGHTA and CDR2 FQGNSA come from the germline V gene. CDR3 amino acids: CASSLVTGSNTGELFF. The CDR3 nucleotides are TGTGCCAGCAGCTTAGTTACGGGCTCGAACACCGGGGAGCTGTTTTTT. The complete variable domain, with remaining parts taken from reference TRBV7-2 and TRBJ2-2, reads GAGVSQSPSNKVTEKGKDVELRCDPISGHTALYWYRQSLGQGLEFLIYFQGNSAPDKSGLPSDRFSAERTGGSVSTLTIQRTQQEDSAVYLCASSLVTGSNTGELFFGEGSRLTVL.

The chain is built from TRBV29-1 and TRBJ2-3, with D possibly being TRBD1 or TRBD2 (6 bases each). Between the trimmed V and J ends, which lost 7 bases and 3 bases, there was a span of 14 bases. CDR1 SQVTM and CDR2 ANQGSEA come from the germline V gene. The CDR3 is 13 amino acids. Here the CDR3 reads CSASGAGTDTQYF. The CDR3, as DNA: TGCAGCGCGTCGGGGGCAGGGACAGATACGCAGTATTTT.

This clonotype appeared a few times. The V gene is TRBV12-3 or TRBV12-4, the J gene TRBJ1-1, with D possibly being TRBD1 (6 bases). V lost 6 bases to trimming and J lost 0 bases, with 17 bases between them. This CDR3 is 16 amino acids long. CDR3 nucleotides: TGTGCCAGCAGCCCCGGAGGGGGTTCGGTGAACACTGAAGCTTTCTTT. Translating it yields CASSPGGGSVNTEAFF.

This clonotype has a handful of counts. The V call is TRBV20-1, the J call TRBJ2-2; 9 bases are shared with TRBD1. The V and J ends lost 5 bases and 4 bases, in that order; junction bases with no gene match: 2. The CDR3 sequence is 13 residues long. Germline assignment: CDR1 DFQATT and CDR2 SNEGSKA (reference sequence). CDR3 residues: CSASTGGTGELFF. CDR3 in DNA: TGCAGTGCTTCGACAGGGGGCACCGGGGAGCTGTTTTTT.

This clonotype turned up a few times. The chain combines TRBV5-1 with TRBJ2-7, with D maybe TRBD2 (5 bases). Germline values: CDR1 SGHRS, CDR2 YFSETQ. This CDR3 is built from 14 residues. Trimming left V 3 bases short and J 5 bases short, with 15 bases between. The CDR3 coding sequence is TGCGCCAGCAGCTGGTCCAGGATTAGCGACGAGCAGTACTTC. As protein: CASSWSRISDEQYF.

There are a few counts of this clonotype. The CDR3 protein is CASSFEGTGGRETQYF. The CDR3 DNA reads TGTGCCAGCAGTTTCGAGGGGACAGGGGGAAGGGAGACCCAGTACTTC. The chain uses TRBV27 and TRBJ2-5; 11 bases are shared with TRBD1. The CDR3 extends over 16 amino acids. The V and J ends lost 3 bases and 5 bases, in that order; junction bases with no gene match: 8. Per the germline V gene, CDR1 is MNHEY and CDR2 is SMNVEV (reference sequence).